This T cell receptor beta chain was captured by sequencing in a study of T cells after yellow fever vaccination. Whole-study findings and limits: Researchers noted that a small share of clonotypes showed up in both CD4 and CD8 compartments. A weaker secondary response peaked on day 5, the primary on day 15.

This clonotype was observed a few times. What it recognizes is unknown. Germline trimming cut 2 bases from V and 5 bases from J; bases unmatched to any gene: 3. In germline, CDR1 is MNHEY, CDR2 SVGAGI. This CDR3 spans 15 amino acids. TCRdb used MiXCR to reprocess the 5' RACE reads, holding one entry per CDR3 protein. Here the sample spans approximately 550,000 distinct CDR3 sequences, about 13% being singletons. The chain carries TRBV6-5 and TRBJ2-3; 11 positions agree with TRBD1. This specimen was PBMCs, taken on the day of the yellow fever booster vaccination. The sequence was collected from a man aged 25-45 years who received the YFV17D yellow fever vaccine. CDR3 in amino acids: CASSYEGQGVDTQYF. CDR3 DNA sequence: TGTGCCAGCAGTTACGAGGGACAGGGGGTAGATACGCAGTATTTT.